This T cell receptor (beta chain) is from a study of Ad26.COV2.S vaccination and SARS-CoV-2 variants. General study results and limits: Assessments of TCR breadth and depth may have underestimated the total T cell responses.

Using immunoSEQ multiplex PCR, the repertoire was profiled, and TCRdb retains in-frame clones only, with some absent. This table has 350,000 to 500,000 clones, approximately 90% appearing once. Treatment of the sample: about 20 received Ad26.COV2.S at low or high dose, single or two shots; about 5 received placebo; per-sample allocation not given. The samples were gathered on day 63 after the first injection of vaccine or placebo. Trimming pared 0 bases from V and 5 bases from J, leaving 10 bases between. This CDR3 contains 14 residues. Germline assignment: CDR1 LNHNV and CDR2 YYDKDF (reference sequence). Note on this clone: Antigen specificity is unknown.

J is TRBJ1-2 and V is TRBV15; perhaps TRBD1 as D (5 bases). The specimen comprised peripheral blood, sampled in a trial of Ad26.COV2.S vaccine versus placebo. The sequence derives from a person aged 18-60 years who received the Ad26.COV2.S COVID-19 vaccine or a placebo. The CDR3 nucleotides are TGTGCCACCAGCAGAGATAGGGACGGGTATGGCTACACCTTC. Translated, it gives CATSRDRDGYGYTF.